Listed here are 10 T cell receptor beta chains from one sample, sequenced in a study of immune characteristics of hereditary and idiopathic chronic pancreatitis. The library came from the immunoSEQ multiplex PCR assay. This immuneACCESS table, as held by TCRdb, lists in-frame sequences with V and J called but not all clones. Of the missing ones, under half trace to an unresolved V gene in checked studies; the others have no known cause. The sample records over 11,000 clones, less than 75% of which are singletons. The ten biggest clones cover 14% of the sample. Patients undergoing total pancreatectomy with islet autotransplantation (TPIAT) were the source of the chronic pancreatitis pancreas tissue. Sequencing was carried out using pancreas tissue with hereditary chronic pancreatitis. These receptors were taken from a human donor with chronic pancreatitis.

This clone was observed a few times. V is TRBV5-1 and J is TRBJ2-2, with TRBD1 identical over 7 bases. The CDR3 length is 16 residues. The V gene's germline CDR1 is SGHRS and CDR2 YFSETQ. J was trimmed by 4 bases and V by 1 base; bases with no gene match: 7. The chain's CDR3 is CASSLLNRGSTGELFF. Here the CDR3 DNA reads TGCGCCAGCAGCTTGCTGAACAGGGGATCCACCGGGGAGCTGTTTTTT. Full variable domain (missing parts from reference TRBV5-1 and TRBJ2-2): KAGVTQTPRYLIKTRGQQVTLSCSPISGHRSVSWYQQTPGQGLQFLFEYFSETQRNKGNFPGRFSGRQFSNSRSEMNVSTLELGDSALYLCASSLLNRGSTGELFFGEGSRLTVL.

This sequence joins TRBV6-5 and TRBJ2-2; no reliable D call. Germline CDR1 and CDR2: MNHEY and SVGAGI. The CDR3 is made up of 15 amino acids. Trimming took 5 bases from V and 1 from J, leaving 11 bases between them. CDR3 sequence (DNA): TGTGCCAGCAGTCCAGGCTTCTTGAACACCGGGGAGCTGTTTTTT. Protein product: CASSPGFLNTGELFF.

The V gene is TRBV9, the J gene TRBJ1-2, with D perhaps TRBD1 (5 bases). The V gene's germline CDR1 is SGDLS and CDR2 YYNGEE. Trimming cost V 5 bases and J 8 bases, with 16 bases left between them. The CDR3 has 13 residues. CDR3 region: CASSDRFWKGYTF. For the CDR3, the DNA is TGTGCCAGCAGTGACAGATTCTGGAAGGGCTACACCTTC.

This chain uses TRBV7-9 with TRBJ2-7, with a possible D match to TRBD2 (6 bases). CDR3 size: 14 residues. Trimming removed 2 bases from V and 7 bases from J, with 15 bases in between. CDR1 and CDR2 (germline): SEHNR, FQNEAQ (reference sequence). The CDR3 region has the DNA TGTGCCAGCAGCTTATTGCCCGACAGCGGGGAGCAGTACTTC. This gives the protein CASSLLPDSGEQYF.

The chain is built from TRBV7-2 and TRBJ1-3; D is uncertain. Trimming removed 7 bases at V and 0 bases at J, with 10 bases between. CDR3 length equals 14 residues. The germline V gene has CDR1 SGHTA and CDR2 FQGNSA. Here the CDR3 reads CASTEQSSGNTIYF. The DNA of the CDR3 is TGTGCCAGCACCGAACAGAGCTCTGGAAACACCATATATTTT.

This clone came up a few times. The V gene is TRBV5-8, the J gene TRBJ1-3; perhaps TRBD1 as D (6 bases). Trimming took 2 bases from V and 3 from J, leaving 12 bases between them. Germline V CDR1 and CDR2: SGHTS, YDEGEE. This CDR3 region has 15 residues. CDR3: CASSFGGAFGNTIYF. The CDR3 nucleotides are TGTGCCAGCAGCTTCGGGGGGGCGTTTGGAAACACCATATATTTT.

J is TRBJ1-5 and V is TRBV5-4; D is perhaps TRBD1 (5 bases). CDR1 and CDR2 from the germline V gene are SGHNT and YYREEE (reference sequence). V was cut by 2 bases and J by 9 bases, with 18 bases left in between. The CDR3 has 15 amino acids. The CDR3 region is CASSLDRGPVWPQHF. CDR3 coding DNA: TGTGCCAGCAGCTTAGATAGGGGTCCGGTATGGCCCCAGCATTTT.

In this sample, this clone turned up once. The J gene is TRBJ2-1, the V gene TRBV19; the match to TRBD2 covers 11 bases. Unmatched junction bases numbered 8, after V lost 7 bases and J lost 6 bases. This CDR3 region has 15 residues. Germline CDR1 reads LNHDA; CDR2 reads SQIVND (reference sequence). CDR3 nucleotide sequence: TGTGCCAGTACCGAACTAGCGGGAGTTCGCAATGAGCAGTTCTTC. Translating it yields CASTELAGVRNEQFF.

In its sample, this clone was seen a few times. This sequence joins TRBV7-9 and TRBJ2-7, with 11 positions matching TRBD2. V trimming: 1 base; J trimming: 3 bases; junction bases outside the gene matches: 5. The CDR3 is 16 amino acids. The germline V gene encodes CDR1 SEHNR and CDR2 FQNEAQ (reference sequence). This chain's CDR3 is CASSLGPGLAGYEQYF. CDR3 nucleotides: TGTGCCAGCAGCTTAGGCCCTGGACTAGCGGGCTACGAGCAGTACTTC. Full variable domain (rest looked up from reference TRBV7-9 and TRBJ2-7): DTGVSQNPRHKITKRGQNVTFRCDPISEHNRLYWYRQTLGQGPEFLTYFQNEAQLEKSRLLSDRFSAERPKGSFSTLEIQRTEQGDSAMYLCASSLGPGLAGYEQYFGPGTRLTVT.

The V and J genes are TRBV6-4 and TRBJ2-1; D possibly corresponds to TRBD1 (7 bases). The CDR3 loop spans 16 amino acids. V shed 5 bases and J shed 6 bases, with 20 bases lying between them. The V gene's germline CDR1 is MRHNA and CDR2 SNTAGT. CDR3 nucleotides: TGTGCCAGCAGTAGATATGGAGGGGGCCTCGTCAATGAGCAGTTCTTC. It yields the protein CASSRYGGGLVNEQFF.